This T cell receptor (beta chain) was captured by sequencing in a study of T-cell reconstitution after alpha-beta-depleted transplantation in children. This clonotype showed up just a few times. Unique molecular identifiers tagged the TCRbeta library. TCRdb called the PCR reads again in MiXCR, with one record for every CDR3 protein. The profile covers around 370,000 distinct CDR3 sequences, with about a tenth appearing a single time and around 2.4% taken by the ten largest. V was cut by 8 bases and J by 9 bases, with 25 bases left in between. This CDR3 contains 14 residues. Germline loops: CDR1 DFQATT, CDR2 SNEGSKA (reference sequence).

The starting material was PBMCs from the stem cell graft donor, obtained from the stem cell graft. The chain is built from TRBV20-1 and TRBJ1-2; D not resolved. This TCR was recovered from a human donor who donated a stem cell graft to a child with acute lymphoblastic leukemia. DNA for the CDR3: TGCAGTAGCCATAGAAAGGAACAGCCTGGGAGCTACACCTTC. As protein: CSSHRKEQPGSYTF.